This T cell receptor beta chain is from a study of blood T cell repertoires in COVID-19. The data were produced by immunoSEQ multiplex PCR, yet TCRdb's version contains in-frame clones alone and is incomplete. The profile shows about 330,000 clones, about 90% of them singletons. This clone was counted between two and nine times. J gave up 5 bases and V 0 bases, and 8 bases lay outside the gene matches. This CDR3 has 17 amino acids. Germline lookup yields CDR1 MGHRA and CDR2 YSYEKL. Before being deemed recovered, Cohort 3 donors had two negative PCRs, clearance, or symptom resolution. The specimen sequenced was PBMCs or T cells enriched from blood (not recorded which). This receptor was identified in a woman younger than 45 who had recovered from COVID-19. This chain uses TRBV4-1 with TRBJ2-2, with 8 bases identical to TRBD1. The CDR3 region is CASSQEMDRVMTGELFF. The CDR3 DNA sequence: TGCGCCAGCAGCCAAGAAATGGACAGGGTAATGACCGGGGAGCTGTTTTTT.